Below, one T cell receptor beta chain is given with its context. Its antigen is unidentified. Germline V gene data show CDR1 as MNHNS and CDR2 as SASEGT. The V end lost 2 bases, the J end lost 4 bases, and 11 bases lay between the germline ends. The CDR3 is 14 residues long. This entry is derived from a study of CD8 T cells in ankylosing spondylitis. Study findings and constraints: A TCR beta motif of 7 to 9 highly homologous variants seemed to mark ankylosing spondylitis blood. There were earlier reports of some motif variants in reactive arthritis synovial fluid and blood. Reportedly, significant enrichment of disease-linked clones occurred in matched ankylosing spondylitis synovial fluid.

MiXCR, run by TCRdb on the 5' RACE reads, gives a single entry per CDR3 protein. Here the sample spans about 250,000 distinct CDR3 sequences, 7.5% to 9.5% being singletons. This TCR derives from a female donor with ankylosing spondylitis or in good health (not recorded which). The material sequenced was blood, either unsorted or a sorted T cell fraction (not recorded which). V usage is TRBV6-1 and J usage is TRBJ1-2; unclear D gene. The CDR3 DNA is TGTGCCAGCAGTGAAATGGCAGCTTCCTATGGCTACACCTTC. It codes for CASSEMAASYGYTF.